The clone carrying this TCR beta chain was observed many times. The antigen remains unidentified. The length of the CDR3 is 12 residues. Trimming took 6 bases from V and 0 from J, leaving 5 bases between them. Germline loops: CDR1 SGHNT, CDR2 YENEEA. Sample-barcoded 5' priming and a J-beta primer mix drove a second PCR of 7 to 11 cycles. The authors tagged each cDNA molecule using a template-switch adaptor with 12 random nucleotides. One entry per CDR3 protein, called by TCRdb with MiXCR from the 5' RACE reads. The table has roughly 570,000 distinct CDR3 sequences, 25% to 30% seen once. This sample was taken from a study of blood T cells in healthy people across ages. Whole-study results and caveats: Strong correlation was found linking TCR beta diversity to naive T cell percentage. Roughly linear declines in TCR beta diversity per million T cells occurred with age. Any changes in expanded clonotypes were possibly confounded, as donor CMV status remained unknown.

The source is a woman between 65 and 79 years old in good health. V gene TRBV11-3 combines with J gene TRBJ1-1; D remains unclear. The specimen was blood. The CDR3 loop reads CASSLMNTEAFF. The CDR3, as DNA: TGTGCCAGCAGTTTAATGAACACTGAAGCTTTCTTT. The full variable domain, rest sourced from reference TRBV11-3 and TRBJ1-1, is EAGVVQSPRYKIIEKKQPVAFWCNPISGHNTLYWYLQNLGQGPELLIRYENEEAVDDSQLPKDRFSAERLKGVDSTLKIQPAELGDSAVYLCASSLMNTEAFFGQGTRLTVV.